Each of the 26 T cell receptor beta chains below was sequenced from the same sample in a study of blood T cell repertoires in COVID-19. TCRdb's copy holds only in-frame clones and misses some; the assay was immunoSEQ multiplex PCR. The top ten clones hold approximately 1% of a sample with fewer than 200,000 clones, roughly 81% of them seen once. The specimen was peripheral blood. Every receptor here comes from a man between 40 and 49 years old with acute or convalescent COVID-19.

V usage is TRBV11-3 and J usage is TRBJ1-5; 12 bases line up with TRBD1. Germline-derived CDR1 and CDR2 are SGHNT and YENEEA. The CDR3 is 18 residues long. Losses at the gene ends were 3 bases for V and 2 bases for J; bases not matched to a gene: 8. In DNA form, the CDR3 reads TGTGCCAGCAGCTTCCCGGGACAGGGGGCAAGTGGCAATCAGCCCCAGCATTTT. It specifies CASSFPGQGASGNQPQHF.

The chain combines TRBV19 with TRBJ1-5; D gene unclear. The CDR3 runs 13 residues. Germline V lookup: CDR1 LNHDA, CDR2 SQIVND (reference sequence). Trimming removed 1 base at V and 4 bases at J, with 5 bases between. The CDR3: CASSIALNQPQHF. The CDR3 region has the DNA TGTGCCAGTAGTATAGCCTTAAATCAGCCCCAGCATTTT.

This clone came up once. The rearrangement joins TRBV7-2 to TRBJ1-4, with a tentative D call TRBD1 (5 bases). In germline, CDR1 is SGHTA, CDR2 FQGNSA. The CDR3 consists of 15 residues. Trimming took 7 bases from V and 6 from J, leaving 18 bases between them. The CDR3: CASNQRGGKDEKLFF. CDR3 bases: TGTGCCAGCAACCAAAGGGGAGGGAAGGATGAAAAACTGTTTTTT.

In DNA form, the CDR3 reads TGTGCCAGCAGCGCTGGGGGACTAGCGGGCACAGATACGCAGTATTTT. It encodes CASSAGGLAGTDTQYF. The chain carries TRBV7-2 and TRBJ2-3, with 11 bases that match TRBD2. V lost 5 bases and J lost 1; bases outside the gene matches: 5. CDR3 size: 16 residues. Germline V CDR1 and CDR2: SGHTA, FQGNSA.

The J gene is TRBJ1-5, the V gene TRBV6-2 or TRBV6-3; possible D gene TRBD1, 5 bases. The CDR3 has 14 amino acids. Per germline, CDR1 MNHEY and CDR2 SVGEGT. Trimming cost V 2 bases and J 5 bases, with 10 bases left between them. The CDR3 nucleotides are TGTGCCAGCAGTTACGGGGCAGGGCATCAGCCCCAGCATTTT. The encoded protein is CASSYGAGHQPQHF.

The CDR3 reads CASSLDAGDYYGYTF. The CDR3 DNA reads as TGTGCCAGCAGCTTGGACGCGGGGGATTACTATGGCTACACCTTC. The chain is built from TRBV5-4 and TRBJ1-2, with D possibly being TRBD1 (5 bases). The CDR3 extends over 15 amino acids. Germline V CDR1 and CDR2: SGHNT, YYREEE (reference sequence). Trimming shortened V by 0 bases and J by 3 bases, and 12 bases separated the two germline ends.

The CDR3 protein is CASSGTGFDSPLHF. CDR3 nucleotide sequence: TGTGCCAGCAGTGGTACAGGGTTTGACTCACCCCTCCACTTT. The gene calls are TRBV2 and TRBJ1-6; TRBD1 is a possible D gene (6 bases). Trimming removed 4 bases at V and 10 bases at J, with 14 bases between. Germline values: CDR1 SNHLY, CDR2 FYNNEI. This CDR3 comprises 14 residues.

The chain is built from TRBV6-2 or TRBV6-3 and TRBJ1-2, with D tentatively TRBD1 (5 bases). This CDR3 spans 13 amino acids. With 5 bases removed from V and 0 bases from J, the gap between germline ends came to 7 bases. Germline V gene lookup returns CDR1 MNHEY and CDR2 SVGEGT. CDR3 bases: TGTGCCAGCAGTCGACAGACTAACTATGGCTACACCTTC. Translated: CASSRQTNYGYTF.

This chain uses TRBV11-2 with TRBJ2-7; TRBD1 matches 8 bases. Germline V lookup: CDR1 SGHAT, CDR2 FQNNGV. CDR3 length equals 15 residues. The V and J ends lost 1 base and 9 bases, in that order; junction bases with no gene match: 11. CDR3 sequence: CASSLVPGQASGQYF. CDR3 sequence (DNA): TGTGCCAGCAGCTTAGTCCCGGGACAGGCCAGTGGGCAGTACTTC.

The J gene is TRBJ1-2, the V gene TRBV30; weak D call: TRBD1 (6 bases). V was cut by 0 bases and J by 3 bases, with 14 bases left in between. This CDR3 spans 15 amino acids. CDR1 GTSNPN and CDR2 SVGIG come from the germline V gene (reference sequence). This CDR3 reads CAWSVGIGGDYGYTF. The DNA of the CDR3 is TGTGCCTGGAGTGTAGGGATAGGGGGTGACTATGGCTACACCTTC.

J is TRBJ1-1 and V is TRBV13; 7 nucleotides match TRBD1. The germline gives CDR1 PRHDT, CDR2 FYEKMQ (reference sequence). CDR3 size: 13 residues. V shed 5 bases, J shed 8 bases, and the junction held 8 bases outside the gene matches. CDR3 region: CASSRDSIAEAFF. CDR3 nucleotides: TGTGCCAGCAGCCGGGACAGCATCGCCGAAGCTTTCTTT.

This chain joins TRBV11-3 and TRBJ2-1; 7 bases are shared with TRBD2. The CDR3 covers 15 residues. Unmatched junction bases numbered 11, after V lost 3 bases and J lost 9 bases. Germline assignment: CDR1 SGHNT and CDR2 YENEEA. CDR3 amino acids: CASSFGGEGRGEQFF. The CDR3 nucleotides read TGTGCCAGCAGCTTTGGTGGGGAGGGCCGTGGTGAGCAGTTCTTC.

This chain joins TRBV3-1 (or the pseudogene TRBV3-2) and TRBJ1-3; D is perhaps TRBD1 (5 bases). Trimming took 1 base from V and 8 from J, leaving 12 bases between them. This CDR3 is built from 14 residues. The V gene's germline CDR1 is LGHDT and CDR2 YNNKEL (reference sequence). The CDR3 bases are TGTGCCAGCAGCCAAGGGGATCTAGGGGACACCATATATTTT. This translates into CASSQGDLGDTIYF.

The chain combines TRBV7-2 with TRBJ2-3, with D possibly TRBD1 on 5 matching bases. CDR1 is SGHTA, CDR2 FQGNSA, per germline. The length of the CDR3 is 11 residues. V lost 3 bases to trimming and J lost 12 bases, with 10 bases between them. The CDR3 protein is CASSFGQGQYF. DNA of the CDR3: TGTGCCAGCAGCTTCGGTCAGGGTCAGTATTTT.

CDR3 sequence reads: CASSAFGTSGGVETQYF. The CDR3 DNA follows: TGTGCCAGCAGTGCCTTCGGGACTAGCGGGGGGGTAGAGACCCAGTACTTC. The chain carries TRBV2 and TRBJ2-5, with 16 bases aligning to TRBD2. V was pared by 4 bases and J by 4 bases, with 6 bases of the junction left unmatched. Germline assignment: CDR1 SNHLY and CDR2 FYNNEI. The CDR3 has 17 residues.

This rearrangement joins TRBV3-1 (or the pseudogene TRBV3-2) to TRBJ1-1, with a possible D match to TRBD1 (6 bases). Germline V CDR1 and CDR2: LGHDT, YNNKEL (reference sequence). This CDR3 has 12 residues. The V and J ends lost 7 bases and 6 bases respectively, with 12 bases between them. CDR3 nucleotides: TGTGCCAGCACCCAGAAGGGGGCTGAAGCTTTCTTT. Amino acid sequence: CASTQKGAEAFF.

V usage is TRBV10-3 and J usage is TRBJ2-1, with D maybe TRBD1 (7 bases). V was pared by 7 bases and J by 8 bases, with 18 bases between. In germline, CDR1 is ENHRY, CDR2 SYGVKD. This CDR3 has 14 amino acids. Here the CDR3 reads CAINAAGGRDEQFF. The CDR3 nucleotides are TGTGCCATCAATGCGGCAGGGGGGCGGGATGAGCAGTTCTTC.

The genes are TRBV2 and TRBJ2-7; TRBD2 matches 8 bases. The CDR3 totals 14 residues. Germline V lookup: CDR1 SNHLY, CDR2 FYNNEI. Losses at the gene ends were 7 bases for V and 4 bases for J; bases not matched to a gene: 9. The chain's CDR3 is CASKGGLDLYEQYF. The DNA of the CDR3 is TGTGCCAGCAAAGGGGGACTAGATTTATACGAGCAGTACTTC.

The chain recombines TRBV3-1 (or the pseudogene TRBV3-2) with TRBJ2-7, with D maybe TRBD2 (5 bases). From germline, CDR1 is LGHDT and CDR2 YNNKEL (reference sequence). Trimming took 3 bases from V and 1 from J, leaving 7 bases between them. This CDR3 comprises 13 residues. CDR3 coding DNA: TGTGCCAGCAGCCACGGGATATCCTACGAGCAGTACTTC. This translates into CASSHGISYEQYF.

The V and J genes are TRBV18 and TRBJ2-7; 7 bases are shared with TRBD1. CDR1 and CDR2 from the germline V gene are KGHSH and LQKENI. CDR3 length: 14 amino acids. V lost 8 bases and J lost 2; bases outside the gene matches: 9. The CDR3 DNA reads TGTGCCAGCGCCGACAGGGACCTACCCTACGAGCAGTACTTC. Amino acid sequence: CASADRDLPYEQYF.

This rearrangement joins TRBV28 to TRBJ2-7; perhaps TRBD1 as D (5 bases). The CDR3 totals 14 residues. V was shortened by 1 base and J by 6 bases, with 13 bases between the two germline ends. CDR1 and CDR2 (germline): MDHEN, SYDVKM. In DNA, the CDR3 is TGTGCCAGCAGTTTATCACAGGCTCTTCGCGAGCAGTACTTC. This translates into CASSLSQALREQYF.

This chain joins TRBV24-1 and TRBJ2-5; unclear D gene. CDR3 size: 16 residues. Germline CDR1 and CDR2: KGHDR and SFDVKD. V was cut by 3 bases and J by 3 bases, with 16 bases left in between. DNA of the CDR3: TGTGCCACCAGTGATAGAAGGTACGACAATAAAGAGACCCAGTACTTC. Translating it yields CATSDRRYDNKETQYF.

In the case of this clone: Other DNA variants within this sample encode the same CDR3. The rearrangement links TRBV9 to TRBJ1-2; TRBD1 is a possible D gene (5 bases). Germline V gene data show CDR1 as SGDLS and CDR2 as YYNGEE. There are 13 residues in the CDR3. V was cut by 0 bases and J by 5 bases, with 8 bases left in between. CDR3 in amino acids: CASSVDRSYGYTF. In nucleotides, the CDR3 is TGTGCCAGCAGCGTAGACAGGTCTTATGGCTACACCTTC. The full variable domain, in which reference TRBV9 and TRBJ1-2 provide the parts outside the CDR3, is DSGVTQTPKHLITATGQRVTLRCSPRSGDLSVYWYQQSLDQGLQFLIQYYNGEERAKGNILERFSAQQFPDLHSELNLSSLELGDSALYFCASSVDRSYGYTFGSGTRLTVV.

This clone was recorded a few times. The J gene is TRBJ2-2, the V gene TRBV7-2; D remains ambiguous. The germline V gene has CDR1 SGHTA and CDR2 FQGNSA. This CDR3 has 14 amino acids. V lost 2 bases to trimming and J lost 1 base, with 5 bases between them. CDR3 amino acids: CASSLLRNTGELFF. The CDR3 DNA is TGTGCCAGCAGCTTACTTCGGAACACCGGGGAGCTGTTTTTT.

The rearrangement joins TRBV29-1 to TRBJ1-3; weak D call: TRBD1 (5 bases). This CDR3 contains 13 residues. Germline CDR1 and CDR2: SQVTM and ANQGSEA. Trimming stripped 6 bases from V and 0 bases from J, with 9 bases between. The CDR3 DNA follows: TGCAGCGTCGCCAGGGACTCTGGAAACACCATATATTTT. The encoded protein is CSVARDSGNTIYF. The variable domain in full, completed from reference TRBV29-1 and TRBJ1-3, reads SAVISQKPSRDICQRGTSLTIQCQVDSQVTMMFWYRQQPGQSLTLIATANQGSEATYESGFVIDKFPISRPNLTFSTLTVSNMSPEDSSIYLCSVARDSGNTIYFGEGSWLTVV.

This chain connects TRBV29-1 to TRBJ2-7, with 7 bases identical to TRBD1. V shed 3 bases and J 5 bases; nucleotides not matched to a gene: 7. Germline CDR1 is SQVTM and CDR2 is ANQGSEA. This CDR3 contains 13 residues. The CDR3: CSVDLTGQHEQYF. DNA of the CDR3: TGCAGCGTTGACCTGACAGGGCAACACGAGCAGTACTTC.